This is a list of T cell receptor beta chains from one sample in a study of T cells in Graves' hyperthyroidism and ophthalmopathy. TCRdb re-derived calls from the multiplex PCR reads in MiXCR, one entry per CDR3 protein. The sample lists about 600,000 distinct CDR3 sequences; approximately 14% were seen once. The sample taken for sequencing was blood. All receptors come from a woman aged 18-29 years with Graves' ophthalmopathy. Each CDR3 is given with its conserved first and last residue. A D gene is named only where the DNA matches it firmly. Only part of the rows carry a size: once, few, many, or a class if the clone is expanded.

V gene	clone size	D gene	J gene	CDR3 protein	CDR3 DNA
TRBV12-3/TRBV12-4	many	NA	TRBJ1-2	CASSPGGRSNYGYTF	TGTGCCAGCAGCCCCGGCGGCCGGTCTAACTATGGCTACACCTTC
TRBV19	NA	TRBD1	TRBJ2-7	CASMPQGENEQYF	TGTGCCAGTATGCCCCAGGGGGAAAACGAGCAGTACTTC
TRBV28	NA	NA	TRBJ1-5	CASSQSPPQHF	TGTGCCAGCAGCCAAAGTCCGCCCCAGCATTTT
TRBV6-2/TRBV6-3	NA	NA	TRBJ2-2	CASSYQLPGELFF	TGTGCCAGCAGTTACCAACTCCCCGGGGAGCTGTTTTTT
TRBV2	NA	NA	TRBJ1-4	CASSLQGTNEKLFF	TGTGCCAGCAGTTTACAGGGCACTAATGAAAAACTGTTTTTT
TRBV9	few	NA	TRBJ2-1	CASSVGRGDEQFF	TGTGCCAGCAGCGTAGGGAGGGGGGATGAGCAGTTCTTC
TRBV4-1	few	TRBD1	TRBJ1-1	CASSLPTGAEAFF	TGCGCCAGCAGCCTGCCGACAGGGGCTGAAGCTTTCTTT
TRBV6-1	few	NA	TRBJ1-2	CASTLTGSGYTF	TGTGCCAGCACCTTAACGGGGTCCGGCTACACCTTC
TRBV11-2	many	TRBD1	TRBJ2-7	CASRVGQGRSSYEQYF	TGTGCCAGCAGGGTTGGACAGGGGCGCAGCTCCTACGAGCAGTACTTC
TRBV12-3/TRBV12-4	NA	NA	TRBJ1-4	CASSPLTNEKLFF	TGTGCCAGCAGTCCCCTGACTAATGAAAAACTGTTTTTT